Below, one T cell receptor (beta chain) is given with its context. Methods used by the authors: Reference gene primers were amplified, and this amplification served to estimate nucleated cell counts. Some clones are missing from TCRdb's copy, which holds only in-frame ones; the method was immunoSEQ multiplex PCR. V and J calls and clone size are as listed in that table; D and trimming were resolved from the DNA. The sample includes about 170,000 clones, roughly 90% of them seen just once. This specimen belongs to a study of blood T cell repertoires in COVID-19. Looking at the study overall: Samples taken during acute and convalescent COVID-19 were collected in the United States, Italy and Spain.

The germline V gene has CDR1 MGHRA and CDR2 YSYEKL. Trimming shortened V by 4 bases and J by 12 bases, and 18 bases separated the two germline ends. The CDR3 sequence is 14 residues long. The V and J genes are TRBV4-1 and TRBJ1-4; D is perhaps TRBD1 (5 bases). The TCR comes from a man in his thirties or forties with COVID-19, enrolled during active disease. The sequenced sample consisted of peripheral blood. This chain's CDR3 is CASSLPGGRFELFF. The CDR3 DNA reads TGCGCCAGCAGCCTCCCCGGGGGAAGGTTTGAACTGTTTTTT.